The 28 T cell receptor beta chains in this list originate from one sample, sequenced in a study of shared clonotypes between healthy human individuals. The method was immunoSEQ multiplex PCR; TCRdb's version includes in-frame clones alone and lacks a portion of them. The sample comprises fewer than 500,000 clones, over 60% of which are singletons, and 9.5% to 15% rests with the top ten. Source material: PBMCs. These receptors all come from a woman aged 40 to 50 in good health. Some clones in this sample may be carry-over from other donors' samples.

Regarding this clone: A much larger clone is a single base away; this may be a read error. The CDR3 loop reads CASRVAGGPYNEQFF. The CDR3 DNA reads TGTGCCAGCAGGGTAGCGGGAGGGCCCTACAATGAGCAGTTCTTC. This chain joins TRBV7-2 and TRBJ2-1; TRBD2 aligns across 11 bases. Germline loops: CDR1 SGHTA, CDR2 FQGNSA. This CDR3 comprises 15 residues. V was clipped by 6 bases and J by 2 bases; unmatched bases: 3.

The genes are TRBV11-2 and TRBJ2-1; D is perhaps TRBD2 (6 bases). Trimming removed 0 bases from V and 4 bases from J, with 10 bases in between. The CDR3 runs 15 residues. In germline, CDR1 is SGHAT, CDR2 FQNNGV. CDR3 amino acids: CASSLDPGDYNEQFF. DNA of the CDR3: TGTGCCAGCAGCTTAGATCCGGGAGATTACAATGAGCAGTTCTTC.

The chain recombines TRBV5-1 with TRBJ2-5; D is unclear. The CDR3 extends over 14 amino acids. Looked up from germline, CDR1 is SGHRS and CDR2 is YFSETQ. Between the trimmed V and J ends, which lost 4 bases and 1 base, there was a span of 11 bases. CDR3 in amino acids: CASSPEASQETQYF. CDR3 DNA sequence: TGCGCCAGCAGCCCGGAAGCGAGCCAAGAGACCCAGTACTTC.

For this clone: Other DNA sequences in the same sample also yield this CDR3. The CDR3 region is CASSLGFSYEQYF. The CDR3 DNA reads as TGCGCCAGCAGCTTGGGCTTTTCCTACGAGCAGTACTTC. The chain joins TRBV5-1 to TRBJ2-7; no firm D call. CDR3 length: 13 residues. Germline lookup yields CDR1 SGHRS and CDR2 YFSETQ. The V end lost 0 bases, the J end lost 1 base, and 5 bases lay between the germline ends.

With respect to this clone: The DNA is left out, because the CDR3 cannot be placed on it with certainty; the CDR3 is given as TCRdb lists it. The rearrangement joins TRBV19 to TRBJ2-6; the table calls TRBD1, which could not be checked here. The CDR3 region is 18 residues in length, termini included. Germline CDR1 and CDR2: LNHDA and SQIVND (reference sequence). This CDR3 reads CASSMVGTGTFGANVLTF.

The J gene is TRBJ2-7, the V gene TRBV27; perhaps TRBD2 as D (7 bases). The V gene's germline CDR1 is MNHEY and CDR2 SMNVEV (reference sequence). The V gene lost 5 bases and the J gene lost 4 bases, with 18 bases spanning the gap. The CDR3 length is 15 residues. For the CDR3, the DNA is TGTGCCAGCAGTCGACAGGTGGGGGGGGGATACGAGCAGTACTTC. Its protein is CASSRQVGGGYEQYF.

The CDR3 DNA sequence: TGTGCCAGCAGCTGGAGGGGACAGGGGCCTAGGGCGGGCTATGGCTACACCTTC. This translates into CASSWRGQGPRAGYGYTF. The chain uses TRBV5-5 and TRBJ1-2; 10 nucleotides align to TRBD1. There are 18 residues in the CDR3. Germline V gives CDR1 SGHKS, CDR2 YYEKEE (reference sequence). V was pared by 3 bases and J by 4 bases, with 15 bases of the junction left unmatched.

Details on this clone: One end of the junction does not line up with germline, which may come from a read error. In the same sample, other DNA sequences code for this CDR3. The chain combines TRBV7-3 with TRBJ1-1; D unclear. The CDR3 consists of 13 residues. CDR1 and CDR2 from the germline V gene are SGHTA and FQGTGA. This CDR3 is CASSLTRNTEAFF. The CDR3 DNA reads TGTGCCAGCAGCCTTACAAGGAACACCGAAGCTTTCTTT.

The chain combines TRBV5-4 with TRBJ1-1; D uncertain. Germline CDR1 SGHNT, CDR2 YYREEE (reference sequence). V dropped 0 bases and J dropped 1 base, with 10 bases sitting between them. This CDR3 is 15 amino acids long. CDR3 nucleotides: TGTGCCAGCAGCTTGGCGGTAGGTGGGAACACTGAAGCTTTCTTT. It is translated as CASSLAVGGNTEAFF.

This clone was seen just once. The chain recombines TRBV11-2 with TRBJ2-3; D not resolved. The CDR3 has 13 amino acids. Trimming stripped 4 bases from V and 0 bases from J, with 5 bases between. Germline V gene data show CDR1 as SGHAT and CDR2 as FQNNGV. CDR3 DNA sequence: TGTGCCAGCAGCTCCTTTAGCACAGATACGCAGTATTTT. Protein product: CASSSFSTDTQYF.

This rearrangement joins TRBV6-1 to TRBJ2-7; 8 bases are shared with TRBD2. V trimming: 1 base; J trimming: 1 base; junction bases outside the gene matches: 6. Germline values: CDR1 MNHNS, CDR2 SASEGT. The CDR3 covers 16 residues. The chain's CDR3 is CASSEDTASGSYEQYF. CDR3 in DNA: TGTGCCAGCAGTGAAGATACCGCTAGCGGGTCCTACGAGCAGTACTTC.

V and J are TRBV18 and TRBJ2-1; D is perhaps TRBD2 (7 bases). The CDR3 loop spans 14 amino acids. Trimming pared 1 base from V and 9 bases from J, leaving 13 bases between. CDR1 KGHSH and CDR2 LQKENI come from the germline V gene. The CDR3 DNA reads TGTGCCAGCTCACCACAGGCGGGGGCGGGTGAGCAGTTCTTC. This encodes CASSPQAGAGEQFF. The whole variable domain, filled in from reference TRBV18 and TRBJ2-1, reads NAGVMQNPRHLVRRRGQEARLRCSPMKGHSHVYWYRQLPEEGLKFMVYLQKENIIDESGMPKERFSAEFPKEGPSILRIQQVVRGDSAAYFCASSPQAGAGEQFFGPGTRLTVL.

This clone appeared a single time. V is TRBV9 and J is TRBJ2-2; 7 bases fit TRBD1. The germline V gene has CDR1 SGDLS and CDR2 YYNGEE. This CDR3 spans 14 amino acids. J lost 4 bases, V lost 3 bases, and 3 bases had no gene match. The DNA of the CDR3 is TGTGCCAGCAGCGCCGGGACAGCCACCGGGGAGCTGTTTTTT. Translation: CASSAGTATGELFF. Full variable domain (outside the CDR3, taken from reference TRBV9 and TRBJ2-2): DSGVTQTPKHLITATGQRVTLRCSPRSGDLSVYWYQQSLDQGLQFLIQYYNGEERAKGNILERFSAQQFPDLHSELNLSSLELGDSALYFCASSAGTATGELFFGEGSRLTVL.

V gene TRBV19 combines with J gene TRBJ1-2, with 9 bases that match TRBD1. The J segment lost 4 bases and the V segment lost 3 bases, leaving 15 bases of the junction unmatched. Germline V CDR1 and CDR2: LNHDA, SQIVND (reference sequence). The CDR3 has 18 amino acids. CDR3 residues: CASSMDNRGPGAGYGYTF. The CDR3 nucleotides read TGTGCCAGTAGTATGGATAACAGGGGGCCCGGCGCGGGCTATGGCTACACCTTC.

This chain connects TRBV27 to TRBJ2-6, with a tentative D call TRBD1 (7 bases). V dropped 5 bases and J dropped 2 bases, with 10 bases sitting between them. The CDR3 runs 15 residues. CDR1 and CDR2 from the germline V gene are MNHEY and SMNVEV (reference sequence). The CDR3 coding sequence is TGTGCCAGCAGTCTCAGGGGGGCTGGGGCCAACGTCCTGACTTTC. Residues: CASSLRGAGANVLTF.

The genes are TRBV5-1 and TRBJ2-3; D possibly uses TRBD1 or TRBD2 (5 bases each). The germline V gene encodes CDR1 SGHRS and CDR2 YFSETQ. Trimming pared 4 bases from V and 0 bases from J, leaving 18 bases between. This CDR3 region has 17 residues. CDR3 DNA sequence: TGCGCCAGCAGCCCAAGGGTGGGGACCATTAGCACAGATACGCAGTATTTT. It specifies CASSPRVGTISTDTQYF.

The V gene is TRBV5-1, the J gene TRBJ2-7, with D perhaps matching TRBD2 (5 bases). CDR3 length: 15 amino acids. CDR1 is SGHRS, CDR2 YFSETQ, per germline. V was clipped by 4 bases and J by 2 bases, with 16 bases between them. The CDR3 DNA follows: TGCGCCAGCAGCATTGACGTCCGGGGTACCTACGAGCAGTACTTC. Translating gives CASSIDVRGTYEQYF.

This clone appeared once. CDR3 DNA: TGTGCCAGCAGTTACTCGCCGGGGACAGGGTTCAACGAGCAGTACTTC. As protein: CASSYSPGTGFNEQYF. V is TRBV6-6 and J is TRBJ2-7, with 9 nucleotides matching TRBD1. The CDR3 contains 16 residues. CDR1 MNHNY and CDR2 SVGAGI come from the germline V gene (reference sequence). V trimming: 0 bases; J trimming: 5 bases; junction bases outside the gene matches: 8.

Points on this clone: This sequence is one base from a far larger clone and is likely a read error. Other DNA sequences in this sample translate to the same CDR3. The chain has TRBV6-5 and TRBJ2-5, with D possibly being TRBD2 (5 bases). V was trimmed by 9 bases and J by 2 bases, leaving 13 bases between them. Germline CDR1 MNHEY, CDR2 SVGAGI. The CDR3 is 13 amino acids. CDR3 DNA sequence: TGTGCCAGTAGTCCTCCGGGACAAGAGACCCAGTACTTC. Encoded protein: CASSPPGQETQYF.

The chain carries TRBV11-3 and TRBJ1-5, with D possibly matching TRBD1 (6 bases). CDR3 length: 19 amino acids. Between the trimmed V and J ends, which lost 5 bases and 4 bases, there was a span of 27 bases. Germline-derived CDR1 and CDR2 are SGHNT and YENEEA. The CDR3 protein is CASSNRRGWTAVPNQPQHF. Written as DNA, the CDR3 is TGTGCCAGCAGCAATCGAAGGGGATGGACAGCCGTTCCAAATCAGCCCCAGCATTTT.

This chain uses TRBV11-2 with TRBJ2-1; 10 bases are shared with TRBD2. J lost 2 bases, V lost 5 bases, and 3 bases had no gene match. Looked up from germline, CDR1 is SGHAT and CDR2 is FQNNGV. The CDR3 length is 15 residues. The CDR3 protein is CASSRTSGPYNEQFF. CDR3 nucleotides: TGTGCCAGCAGCAGGACTAGCGGACCCTACAATGAGCAGTTCTTC.

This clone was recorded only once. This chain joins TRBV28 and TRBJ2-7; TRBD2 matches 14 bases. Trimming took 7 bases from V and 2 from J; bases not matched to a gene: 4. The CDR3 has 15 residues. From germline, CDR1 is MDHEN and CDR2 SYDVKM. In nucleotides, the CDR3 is TGTGCCAGCACCAGGGGACTAGCGGGAGCCTACGAGCAGTACTTC. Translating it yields CASTRGLAGAYEQYF. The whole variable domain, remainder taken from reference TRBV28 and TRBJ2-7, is DVKVTQSSRYLVKRTGEKVFLECVQDMDHENMFWYRQDPGLGLRLIYFSYDVKMKEKGDIPEGYSVSREKKERFSLILESASTNQTSMYLCASTRGLAGAYEQYFGPGTRLTVT.

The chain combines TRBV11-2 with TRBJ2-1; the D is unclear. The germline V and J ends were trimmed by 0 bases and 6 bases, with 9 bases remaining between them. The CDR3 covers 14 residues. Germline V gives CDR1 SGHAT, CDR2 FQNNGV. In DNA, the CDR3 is TGTGCCAGCAGCTTAGATACGGTTTCCAATGAGCAGTTCTTC. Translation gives CASSLDTVSNEQFF. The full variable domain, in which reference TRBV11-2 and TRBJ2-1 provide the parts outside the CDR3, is EAGVAQSPRYKIIEKRQSVAFWCNPISGHATLYWYQQILGQGPKLLIQFQNNGVVDDSQLPKDRFSAERLKGVDSTLKIQPAKLEDSAVYLCASSLDTVSNEQFFGPGTRLTVL.

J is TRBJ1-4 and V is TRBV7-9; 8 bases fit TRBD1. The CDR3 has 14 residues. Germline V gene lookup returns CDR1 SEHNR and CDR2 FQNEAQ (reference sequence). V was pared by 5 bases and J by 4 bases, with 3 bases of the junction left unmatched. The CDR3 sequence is CASSMDRDNEKLFF. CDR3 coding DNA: TGTGCCAGCAGCATGGACAGGGATAATGAAAAACTGTTTTTT. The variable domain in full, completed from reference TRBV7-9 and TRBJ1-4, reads DTGVSQNPRHKITKRGQNVTFRCDPISEHNRLYWYRQTLGQGPEFLTYFQNEAQLEKSRLLSDRFSAERPKGSFSTLEIQRTEQGDSAMYLCASSMDRDNEKLFFGSGTQLSVL.

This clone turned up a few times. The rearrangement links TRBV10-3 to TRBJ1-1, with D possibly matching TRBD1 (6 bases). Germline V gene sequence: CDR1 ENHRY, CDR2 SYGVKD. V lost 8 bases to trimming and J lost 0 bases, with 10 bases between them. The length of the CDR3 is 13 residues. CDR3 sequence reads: CAIRTGLNTEAFF. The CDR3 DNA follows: TGTGCCATCCGAACAGGGTTGAACACTGAAGCTTTCTTT.

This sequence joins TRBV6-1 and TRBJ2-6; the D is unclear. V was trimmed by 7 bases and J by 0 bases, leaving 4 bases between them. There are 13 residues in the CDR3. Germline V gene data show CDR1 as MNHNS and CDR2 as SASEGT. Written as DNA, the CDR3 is TGTGCCAGCACTTACTCTGGGGCCAACGTCCTGACTTTC. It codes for CASTYSGANVLTF.

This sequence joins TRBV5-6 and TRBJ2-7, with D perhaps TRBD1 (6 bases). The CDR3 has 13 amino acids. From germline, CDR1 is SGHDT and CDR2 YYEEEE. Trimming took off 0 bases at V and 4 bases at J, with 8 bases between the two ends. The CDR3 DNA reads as TGTGCCAGCAGCTTGGAACAGGGTTACGAGCAGTACTTC. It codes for CASSLEQGYEQYF.

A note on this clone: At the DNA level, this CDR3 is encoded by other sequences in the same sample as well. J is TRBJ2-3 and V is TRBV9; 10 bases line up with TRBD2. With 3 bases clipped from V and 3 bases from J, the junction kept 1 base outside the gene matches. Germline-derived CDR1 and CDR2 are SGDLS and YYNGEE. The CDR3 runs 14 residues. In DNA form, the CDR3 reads TGTGCCAGCAGCGCTAGCGGGAGTACAGATACGCAGTATTTT. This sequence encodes CASSASGSTDTQYF.